This entry features one T cell receptor beta chain sequence. The data were taken from a study of CD8+ T cells in alopecia areata. RNA was isolated and reverse transcribed to cDNA, the sequencing template. Clones were read by immunoSEQ multiplex PCR, and TCRdb kept only the in-frame ones, dropping some. This table holds roughly 200,000 clones, 45% to 70% found once. With 7 bases removed from V and 5 bases from J, the gap between germline ends came to 17 bases. The CDR3 length is 13 residues. Germline loops: CDR1 SQVTM, CDR2 ANQGSEA. This chain uses TRBV29-1 with TRBJ1-1; possibly TRBD1 for D (5 bases). The sequenced sample was CD8+ T cells sorted from blood. The TCR was taken from a human donor in good health. The CDR3 loop is CSASDGGNTEAFF. The CDR3 region has the DNA TGCAGCGCCTCCGACGGGGGAAATACTGAAGCTTTCTTT.